This T cell receptor (beta chain) was observed in a study of cytomegalovirus exposure and HLA in healthy donors. Looking at the study overall: As an earlier analysis found, roughly 180 million T cells yielded around 110 million unique TCR beta sequences.

Study-wide results and limits: An analysis was carried out later, and it reportedly showed fewer N-insertions in an Asian-associated ancestry cluster than the roughly 670-donor mean.

The study ran its PCR with 60 Vbeta and 13 Jbeta primers. TCRdb's copy holds only in-frame clones and misses some; the assay was immunoSEQ multiplex PCR. The sample has around 190,000 clones. This CDR3 region has 14 residues. CDR1 and CDR2 (germline): SQVTM, ANQGSEA. V was clipped by 6 bases and J by 3 bases; unmatched bases: 4. A remark on this clone: As yet, its antigen is unknown.

Sequencing was carried out using PBMCs. The TCR originated in a woman in her twenties or thirties in good health and CMV-seropositive. This chain links TRBV29-1 with TRBJ2-7; 14 bases map to TRBD2. This CDR3 reads CSVAGLAGVYEQYF. The DNA of the CDR3 is TGCAGCGTGGCGGGACTAGCGGGGGTCTACGAGCAGTACTTC.